The source of this T cell receptor (beta chain) is a study of blood T cell repertoires in COVID-19. Overall study context: PBMCs, B-cell-depleted T cells, or T cells provided the cDNA or gDNA that made up the material.

Those enrolled in Seattle joined during active infection and were followed longitudinally afterward. The authors' processing: By means of reference gene primer amplification, nucleated cell counts were estimated. The repertoire was sequenced with immunoSEQ multiplex PCR; TCRdb's copy has only in-frame clones and lacks some. The DNA gave D and trimming, while V, J and clone size come from that table. The sample has 300,000 to 400,000 clones; about 89% are singletons. After removal of 6 bases from V and 5 bases from J, the junction contained 7 bases not matched to a gene. The CDR3 runs 13 residues. Germline V gene lookup returns CDR1 LGHNA and CDR2 YNFKEQ.

The gene calls are TRBV4-2 and TRBJ2-7; TRBD1 aligns across 7 bases. This TCR was sampled from a woman in her forties or fifties with COVID-19, enrolled during active disease. The sequencing input was peripheral blood. In DNA, the CDR3 is TGTGCCAGCAGTTCCGGGCAGGGGGACGAGCAGTACTTC. This encodes CASSSGQGDEQYF.